One and the same sample provided the 30 T cell receptor beta chains below, sequenced in a study of blood T cells in healthy people across ages. A second PCR, run for about 7 to 11 cycles, used a sample-barcoded 5' primer plus a J-beta primer mix. One entry per CDR3 protein results from TCRdb running MiXCR on the 5' RACE reads. The sample includes hundreds of thousands of distinct CDR3 sequences, approximately 65% of them seen just once. Specimen: blood. Every receptor here comes from a man aged 25-45 years in good health.

V usage is TRBV18 and J usage is TRBJ2-3, with 8 bases aligning to TRBD1. The germline V gene has CDR1 KGHSH and CDR2 LQKENI. This CDR3 contains 14 residues. Trimming cost V 6 bases and J 6 bases; bases outside gene matches: 8. The CDR3 here is CASSLRDRRDTQYF. DNA for the CDR3: TGTGCCAGCTCCCTCCGGGACAGGAGGGATACGCAGTATTTT.

The chain is built from TRBV9 and TRBJ2-5; possibly TRBD1 or TRBD2 for D (5 bases each). Germline loops: CDR1 SGDLS, CDR2 YYNGEE. Trimming took 3 bases from V and 5 from J, leaving 11 bases between them. The CDR3 consists of 13 residues. CDR3 sequence: CASSGRGAETQYF. As DNA, the CDR3 is TGTGCCAGCAGCGGAAGAGGGGCTGAGACCCAGTACTTC.

The J gene is TRBJ2-5, the V gene TRBV5-1; D remains ambiguous. The V gene's germline CDR1 is SGHRS and CDR2 YFSETQ. Trimming removed 4 bases from V and 5 bases from J, with 18 bases in between. There are 15 residues in the CDR3. CDR3 region: CASSTTYEVGETQYF. In DNA form, the CDR3 reads TGCGCCAGCAGCACTACCTATGAGGTGGGGGAGACCCAGTACTTC.

The chain combines TRBV5-1 with TRBJ2-1; 7 bases are a match to TRBD2. Losses at the gene ends were 0 bases for V and 9 bases for J; bases not matched to a gene: 6. Germline assignment: CDR1 SGHRS and CDR2 YFSETQ. The CDR3 is 14 amino acids. The CDR3: CASSLVAGRGEQFF. CDR3 nucleotides: TGCGCCAGCAGCTTGGTGGCAGGGAGGGGTGAGCAGTTCTTC.

A few counts support this clonotype. The chain uses TRBV29-1 and TRBJ2-7; a possible D gene is TRBD1 (6 bases). The V end lost 5 bases, the J end lost 4 bases, and 15 bases lay between the germline ends. The CDR3 loop spans 13 amino acids. CDR1 and CDR2 (germline): SQVTM, ANQGSEA. CDR3 in DNA: TGCAGCGTTACCGGGACACACAAATACGAGCAGTACTTC. It encodes CSVTGTHKYEQYF.

The DNA for the CDR3 is TGCAGTGCCGTCCTCGGATTGGGACCCACTGAAGCTTTCTTT. Translating it yields CSAVLGLGPTEAFF. V usage is TRBV20-1 and J usage is TRBJ1-1; D might be TRBD1 (5 bases). Looked up from germline, CDR1 is DFQATT and CDR2 is SNEGSKA (reference sequence). This CDR3 is built from 14 residues. Trimming shortened V by 6 bases and J by 4 bases, and 18 bases separated the two germline ends.

This clonotype was picked up a small number of times. The chain combines TRBV20-1 with TRBJ1-6, with 9 bases that match TRBD1. This CDR3 comprises 17 residues. Trimming took 5 bases from V and 6 from J; bases not matched to a gene: 14. Per the germline V gene, CDR1 is DFQATT and CDR2 is SNEGSKA (reference sequence). The CDR3 region has the DNA TGCAGTGCTCCCGGGACAGGGTATTCGGTCCCTAATTCACCCCTCCACTTT. It codes for CSAPGTGYSVPNSPLHF.

The V call is TRBV7-2, the J call TRBJ2-4; D gene unclear. The J call may not be correct, given that the DNA end is closer to TRBJ2-7. The CDR3 loop spans 11 amino acids. Looked up from germline, CDR1 is SGHTA and CDR2 is FQGNSA. The CDR3 spells CASSSWAEQYF. CDR3 DNA sequence: TGTGCCAGCAGCTCCTGGGCCGAGCAGTACTTC.

V and J are TRBV6-1 and TRBJ2-7; maybe TRBD1 (6 bases). With 4 bases removed from V and 5 bases from J, the gap between germline ends came to 12 bases. The CDR3 covers 13 residues. The germline gives CDR1 MNHNS, CDR2 SASEGT. CDR3 sequence: CASSGNRVNEQYF. As DNA, the CDR3 is TGTGCCAGCAGTGGGAACAGGGTTAACGAGCAGTACTTC.

V gene TRBV7-9 combines with J gene TRBJ1-2; the D is unclear. Trimming left V 7 bases short and J 3 bases short, with 12 bases between. CDR1 SEHNR and CDR2 FQNEAQ come from the germline V gene (reference sequence). This CDR3 has 13 amino acids. CDR3 loop: CASNRGEDYGYTF. In DNA, the CDR3 is TGTGCCAGCAATCGGGGAGAAGACTATGGCTACACCTTC.

CDR3 residues: CASSTRTSGGVETQYF. The CDR3 bases are TGTGCCAGCAGCACGCGGACTAGCGGGGGCGTAGAGACCCAGTACTTC. The chain recombines TRBV7-3 with TRBJ2-7; 13 nucleotides agree with TRBD2. The J call may be in error: the DNA end matches TRBJ2-5 better. Germline V gene lookup returns CDR1 SGHTA and CDR2 FQGTGA. The CDR3 has 16 residues.

The CDR3 nucleotides read TGTGCCAGCAGCTCCAGCGGGCGAGGAGAGACCCAGTTCTTC. It encodes CASSSSGRGETQFF. This chain connects TRBV12-3 or TRBV12-4 to TRBJ2-1, with D possibly TRBD2 on 6 matching bases. Trimming removed 6 bases at V and 13 bases at J, with 22 bases between. This CDR3 comprises 14 residues.

This clonotype appeared many times. The chain carries TRBV20-1 and TRBJ2-7; 14 bases align to TRBD2. After removal of 6 bases from V and 4 bases from J, the junction contained 14 bases not matched to a gene. Germline V gene lookup returns CDR1 DFQATT and CDR2 SNEGSKA (reference sequence). The CDR3 sequence is 17 residues long. This CDR3 reads CSAPGLAGAIDLYEQYF. The CDR3 region has the DNA TGCAGTGCCCCGGGACTAGCGGGGGCCATCGATTTATACGAGCAGTACTTC.

This clonotype was counted between two and nine times. The chain couples TRBV5-1 to TRBJ1-6, with unresolved D. V lost 0 bases and J 0 bases, leaving 7 bases between the germline ends. The CDR3 length is 16 residues. Per the germline V gene, CDR1 is SGHRS and CDR2 is YFSETQ. The CDR3 reads CASSLDGSSYNSPLHF. The CDR3 DNA sequence: TGCGCCAGCAGCTTGGACGGGAGCTCCTATAATTCACCCCTCCACTTT.

V gene TRBV4-3 combines with J gene TRBJ2-7; D may be TRBD1 or TRBD2 (5 bases each). With the DNA end fitting TRBJ2-5 better, the J assignment may be wrong. Germline-derived CDR1 and CDR2 are LGHNA and YSLEER. The CDR3 covers 15 residues. The CDR3 region has the DNA TGCGCCAGCAGCCTCCATGGGGGTACGGCAGAGACCCAGTACTTC. As protein: CASSLHGGTAETQYF.

The V call is TRBV28, the J call TRBJ2-1; 12 positions match TRBD2. Germline V gene data show CDR1 as MDHEN and CDR2 as SYDVKM. The CDR3 runs to 15 residues. J lost 8 bases, V lost 5 bases, and 7 bases had no gene match. CDR3 loop: CASSPLAGGLDEQFF. CDR3 DNA: TGTGCCAGCAGTCCTCTAGCGGGGGGGTTGGATGAGCAGTTCTTC.

The chain employs TRBV4-1 and TRBJ2-7, with TRBD2 matching over 14 bases. Germline V gene lookup returns CDR1 MGHRA and CDR2 YSYEKL. The CDR3 is 18 residues long. J lost 0 bases, V lost 1 base, and 5 bases had no gene match. As DNA, the CDR3 is TGCGCCAGCAGCCAAGGACTAGCGGGGGGGACTATCTCCTACGAGCAGTACTTC. Translated: CASSQGLAGGTISYEQYF.

This chain uses TRBV5-1 with TRBJ2-1, with TRBD2 identical over 12 bases. Looked up from germline, CDR1 is SGHRS and CDR2 is YFSETQ. V lost 4 bases and J lost 8; bases outside the gene matches: 7. CDR3 length equals 15 residues. CDR3 sequence reads: CASSERTSGGHEQFF. Here the CDR3 DNA reads TGCGCCAGCAGCGAAAGAACTAGCGGGGGGCATGAGCAGTTCTTC.

The chain combines TRBV9 with TRBJ1-2; TRBD1 agrees at 7 bases. Germline CDR1 is SGDLS and CDR2 is YYNGEE. With 3 bases clipped from V and 4 bases from J, the junction kept 9 bases outside the gene matches. CDR3 length: 15 amino acids. CDR3 loop: CASSGMTGRGYGYTF. CDR3 in DNA: TGTGCCAGCAGCGGAATGACAGGGAGAGGCTATGGCTACACCTTC.

The chain recombines TRBV20-1 with TRBJ2-3, with 13 bases aligning to TRBD2. Unmatched junction bases numbered 5, after V lost 4 bases and J lost 4 bases. This CDR3 comprises 15 residues. Per the germline V gene, CDR1 is DFQATT and CDR2 is SNEGSKA (reference sequence). Here the CDR3 reads CSATHGLAGADTQYF. The CDR3 coding sequence is TGCAGTGCTACTCATGGACTAGCGGGGGCAGATACGCAGTATTTT.

This clonotype was observed many times. At one of its ends the junction is not consistent with the germline gene, which may arise from a read error. The rearrangement joins TRBV7-2 to TRBJ2-3; perhaps D is TRBD1 or TRBD2 (6 bases each). Germline assignment: CDR1 SGHTA and CDR2 FQGNSA. This CDR3 has 14 residues. In DNA, the CDR3 is TGTGCCAGCAGTTTAGGGGGGCCGGCAGATACGCAGTATTTT. Protein product: CASSLGGPADTQYF.

V and J are TRBV28 and TRBJ2-1, with TRBD2 as a possible D gene (5 bases). Trimming stripped 7 bases from V and 8 bases from J, with 12 bases between. The germline V gene has CDR1 MDHEN and CDR2 SYDVKM. The CDR3 extends over 12 amino acids. CDR3 sequence (DNA): TGTGCCAGCACTGCCAGCGGATATGAGCAGTTCTTC. It yields the protein CASTASGYEQFF.

This chain joins TRBV24-1 and TRBJ2-3; the match to TRBD1 covers 8 bases. The CDR3 has 14 amino acids. Germline V CDR1 and CDR2: KGHDR, SFDVKD. With V trimmed by 4 bases and J by 11 bases, 10 bases remained unmatched. Here the CDR3 DNA reads TGTGCCACCAGTGAGATGGACAGGGTTGGTGGGCAGTATTTT. It encodes CATSEMDRVGGQYF.

The chain links TRBV6-2 or TRBV6-3 to TRBJ2-3; 8 positions match TRBD2. The CDR3 runs 16 residues. Germline CDR1 is MNHEY and CDR2 is SVGEGT. V lost 5 bases, J lost 4 bases, and 11 bases stayed unmatched. In DNA form, the CDR3 reads TGTGCCAGCAGTCCCCTACCCAGCGGGGGTTCAGATACGCAGTATTTT. Translation: CASSPLPSGGSDTQYF.

The table lists this clonotype with a few counts. The chain links TRBV9 to TRBJ2-7; possible D gene TRBD2, 7 bases. This CDR3 contains 14 residues. Deletions cut 3 bases from V and 6 bases from J, with 16 bases between. Germline lookup yields CDR1 SGDLS and CDR2 YYNGEE. The CDR3 bases are TGTGCCAGCAGCGCCCAAGGGGGGGCATCCGAGCAGTACTTC. Amino acid sequence: CASSAQGGASEQYF.

The gene calls are TRBV9 and TRBJ1-2; no clear D. The V gene lost 0 bases and the J gene lost 4 bases, with 10 bases spanning the gap. Germline CDR1 and CDR2: SGDLS and YYNGEE. This CDR3 has 14 residues. The CDR3 loop reads CASSVEYRPYGYTF. CDR3 nucleotide sequence: TGTGCCAGCAGCGTAGAATACCGACCCTATGGCTACACCTTC.

The chain carries TRBV7-2 and TRBJ2-2, with D tentatively TRBD1 (6 bases). The V end lost 5 bases, the J end lost 2 bases, and 9 bases lay between the germline ends. CDR3 size: 14 residues. Germline CDR1 SGHTA, CDR2 FQGNSA. CDR3 DNA: TGTGCCAGCAGCGGACAGTACAACACCGGGGAGCTGTTTTTT. Translation: CASSGQYNTGELFF.

This chain joins TRBV6-5 and TRBJ2-5; D perhaps matches TRBD1 (6 bases). The CDR3 spans 16 residues. Germline V CDR1 and CDR2: MNHEY, SVGAGI. Trimming left V 2 bases short and J 2 bases short, with 15 bases between. The CDR3 loop reads CASSYGGAFRQETQYF. The DNA for the CDR3 is TGTGCCAGCAGTTACGGGGGCGCCTTTCGGCAAGAGACCCAGTACTTC.

The chain's CDR3 is CASSLRGGDPPDTQYF. CDR3 bases: TGTGCCAGCAGCTTGAGAGGGGGGGACCCGCCGGATACGCAGTATTTT. This chain connects TRBV5-5 to TRBJ2-3, with D maybe TRBD2 (7 bases). V lost 1 base to trimming and J lost 6 bases, with 18 bases between them. This CDR3 has 16 amino acids. Germline CDR1 SGHKS, CDR2 YYEKEE (reference sequence). The whole variable domain, filled in from reference TRBV5-5 and TRBJ2-3, reads DAGVTQSPTHLIKTRGQQVTLRCSPISGHKSVSWYQQVLGQGPQFIFQYYEKEERGRGNFPDRFSARQFPNYSSELNVNALLLGDSALYLCASSLRGGDPPDTQYFGPGTRLTVL.

The V gene is TRBV27, the J gene TRBJ2-5; D not resolved. Germline CDR1 reads MNHEY; CDR2 reads SMNVEV (reference sequence). V dropped 0 bases and J dropped 4 bases, with 6 bases sitting between them. CDR3 size: 13 residues. The CDR3 loop is CASSLSLGETQYF. The DNA of the CDR3 is TGTGCCAGCAGTTTATCGTTAGGAGAGACCCAGTACTTC.